This is a list of T cell receptor beta chains from one sample in a study of blood T cell repertoires in COVID-19. Repertoires were generated with immunoSEQ multiplex PCR, while TCRdb's copy carries only in-frame clones and drops some. Of 250,000 or so clones in the sample, about 89% are singletons; the top ten hold under 3%. The sequencing input was PBMCs or T cells enriched from blood (not recorded which). These receptors were collected from a woman younger than 30 who had recovered from COVID-19. Each CDR3 is given with its conserved first and last residue. Each record gives: D gene, J gene, clone size, V gene, CDR3 DNA, CDR3 protein. The D gene is left open where the match is weak. Where a row states a size, it is once, few, many or the class of an expanded clone; other rows omit it.

TRBD1,TRBJ2-5,.,TRBV5-4,TGTGCCAGCAACGACAGGGTGGAAGAGACCCAGTACTTC,CASNDRVEETQYF
.,TRBJ2-1,once,TRBV4-1,TGCGCCAGCAGTCAAGGGGTACTAGCCTTCTCCTACAATGAGCAGTTCTTC,CASSQGVLAFSYNEQFF
.,TRBJ1-1,.,TRBV12-5,TGTGCTAGTCTAGGTATGAACACTGAAGCTTTCTTT,CASLGMNTEAFF
.,TRBJ1-5,.,TRBV7-8,TGTGCCAGCAGCAGAGGGACACTCCATGGGAATCAGCCCCAGCATTTT,CASSRGTLHGNQPQHF
.,TRBJ1-4,.,TRBV9,TGTGCCAGCAGCGTAGCGGGGGGTGAAAAACTGTTTTTT,CASSVAGGEKLFF
.,TRBJ2-5,.,TRBV11-2,TGTGCCAGCAGCTTCAGACCAGGAGGGGAGACCCAGTACTTC,CASSFRPGGETQYF
TRBD1,TRBJ2-1,.,TRBV30,TGTGCCTGGGTCAAAGACAGGGGATATTACAATGAGCAGTTCTTC,CAWVKDRGYYNEQFF
.,TRBJ1-6,.,TRBV27,TGTGCCAGCAGGGACAGAGATAATTCACCCCTCCACTTT,CASRDRDNSPLHF
.,TRBJ1-1,.,TRBV27,TGTGCCAGCAGTTTAACTGTCGGCAGGGCGAACACTGAAGCTTTCTTT,CASSLTVGRANTEAFF
.,TRBJ1-6,.,TRBV27,TGTGCCAGCAGCTCAGGACAGAATTCACCCCTCCACTTT,CASSSGQNSPLHF
TRBD1,TRBJ2-3,.,TRBV7-2,TGTGCCAGCAGCTTAGCTTACGGACAGGGTCAAGATACGCAGTATTTT,CASSLAYGQGQDTQYF
.,TRBJ2-7,.,TRBV30,TGTGCCTGGAGCCGCGGCAGGGTAATTGACGAGCAGTACTTC,CAWSRGRVIDEQYF
.,TRBJ1-1,.,TRBV30,TGTGCCTGGAGTGTAAAGTCCCTCAGGGGCGCTTTCTTT,CAWSVKSLRGAFF
.,TRBJ2-7,.,TRBV5-1,TGCGCCAGCAGCTCGACGTTGAGCGACGAGCAGTACTTC,CASSSTLSDEQYF
TRBD2,TRBJ2-1,.,TRBV30,TGTGCCTGGAGTACTTGGAAAGCGGGAGAAGGGCCTGAGCAGTTCTTC,CAWSTWKAGEGPEQFF
.,TRBJ1-3,.,TRBV3-1/TRBV3-2,TGTGCCAGCAAGGCCCCGGGGACAAGTGGAAACACCATATATTTT,CASKAPGTSGNTIYF
.,TRBJ2-1,.,TRBV5-1,TGCGCCAGCAGCTTCACTAGTCTTGAGCAGTTCTTC,CASSFTSLEQFF
TRBD1,TRBJ2-3,.,TRBV7-2,TGTGCCAGCAGCTTAGAGGGGGCTAGCCCCCGGCAGGGTACGCAGTATTTT,CASSLEGASPRQGTQYF
TRBD2,TRBJ2-1,.,TRBV4-1,TGCGCCAGCAGCCAATTAATAGCGGGAGACTTATACAATGAGCAGTTCTTC,CASSQLIAGDLYNEQFF
.,TRBJ2-1,.,TRBV10-3,TGTGCCATCAGTGGGGGCACAGAGCAGTTCTTC,CAISGGTEQFF
.,TRBJ2-1,once,TRBV29-1,TGCAGCGTTGAAGTACCCAGGGACTACAATGAGCAGTTCTTC,CSVEVPRDYNEQFF
.,TRBJ2-7,.,TRBV4-1,TGCGCCAGCAGCCAAGGCGATACCCTCTTGCGCTACGAGCAGTACTTC,CASSQGDTLLRYEQYF
.,TRBJ2-7,.,TRBV4-2,TGTGCCAGCAGCCAAGTCACTAACGGGGAGCAGTACTTC,CASSQVTNGEQYF
TRBD2,TRBJ2-3,.,TRBV14,TGTGCCAGCAGCCTAGGACTAGCGGGGTACACAGATACGCAGTATTTT,CASSLGLAGYTDTQYF
TRBD2,TRBJ2-5,.,TRBV25-1,TGTGCCAGCAGTGGCCGTCGGGCGGGGGGACCACAAGAGACCCAGTACTTC,CASSGRRAGGPQETQYF
TRBD2,TRBJ2-3,.,TRBV3-1/TRBV3-2,TGTGCCAGCAGCCAAGATCCCCCCAGCGGGGGGGCAGAGGATACGCAGTATTTT,CASSQDPPSGGAEDTQYF
TRBD2,TRBJ2-7,.,TRBV7-6,TGTGCCAGCAGCCCGCGCGCGGGGGACGTTACCTACGAGCAGTACTTC,CASSPRAGDVTYEQYF
.,TRBJ2-5,.,TRBV5-4,TGTGCCAGCAGACGCGACACCCAAGAGACCCAGTACTTC,CASRRDTQETQYF
.,TRBJ2-2,once,TRBV12-3/TRBV12-4,TGTGCCAGCAGCATGACAGGGGAGCTGTTTTTT,CASSMTGELFF
TRBD2,TRBJ2-5,.,TRBV5-1,TGCGCCAGCAGCTACACTAGCGCCCAAGAGACCCAGTACTTC,CASSYTSAQETQYF
TRBD1,TRBJ1-2,.,TRBV18,TGTGCCAGCTCACCACCGGTGGCACAGGGGTACTATGGCTACACCTTC,CASSPPVAQGYYGYTF
.,TRBJ2-7,.,TRBV2,TGTGCCAGCAGCGCTCTGGGCTATCTCTACGAGCAGTACTTC,CASSALGYLYEQYF
.,TRBJ2-1,few,TRBV2,TGTGCCAGCAGTAACCACAGAGAGTCCTACAATGAGCAGTTCTTC,CASSNHRESYNEQFF
.,TRBJ1-2,.,TRBV29-1,TGCAGCGTTGAGAGTCGGGGGGGCTACACCTTC,CSVESRGGYTF
TRBD1,TRBJ1-2,.,TRBV4-3,TGCGCCAGCAGCCAAGATTTGCAGGGGGGTTATGGCTACACCTTC,CASSQDLQGGYGYTF
.,TRBJ1-1,.,TRBV10-3,TGTGCCATCAGTCGGACACTGAACACTGAAGCTTTCTTT,CAISRTLNTEAFF